This T cell receptor (beta chain) was sequenced during a study of cytomegalovirus exposure and HLA in healthy donors. Overall study: HLA-typed donors contributed approximately 86 million unique TCRs, which were held in an early data release. When 398 donors were genotyped, just over 80% of them were found to fall in the Caucasian-associated ancestry cluster. Findings and caveats of the study: In a later analysis, TCR beta V- and J-gene trimming showed a link to a missense DCLRE1C variant. Confirmation in vitro established that a few CMV-associated chains were specific for CMV antigens.

As concerns this clone: Antigen: not known. At one of its ends the junction is not consistent with the germline gene, which may arise from a read error.

The PCR ran on 60 Vbeta and 13 Jbeta primers. Sequenced by immunoSEQ multiplex PCR; TCRdb stores in-frame clones only, minus some. The sample lists about 100,000 clones, 80% to 90% occurring once. Germline V gene sequence: CDR1 SEHNR, CDR2 FQNEAQ (reference sequence). There are 15 residues in the CDR3. This chain links TRBV7-9 with TRBJ1-4; D not resolved. The TCR was taken from a woman younger than 30 in good health and CMV-seronegative. Input material: PBMCs. CDR3 loop: CSSSLGRATNEKLFF. CDR3 in DNA: TGTTCCAGCAGCTTAGGTCGAGCAACTAATGAAAAACTGTTTTTT.